The 25 T cell receptor beta chains given below trace back to one sample, sequenced in a study of shared clonotypes between healthy human individuals. The table came from immunoSEQ multiplex PCR; TCRdb's copy has only in-frame clones and leaves some out. The repertoire holds hundreds of thousands of clones, with 70% to 80% as singletons. Specimen: PBMCs. These receptors were collected from a middle-aged woman in good health. Some clones in this sample may be carry-over from other donors' samples.

This clone came up a few times. The CDR3 spells CASSLWSSRSGANVLTF. The CDR3 DNA sequence: TGTGCCAGCAGTTTATGGAGTAGCAGGTCCGGGGCCAACGTCCTGACTTTC. The rearrangement joins TRBV28 to TRBJ2-6; no clear D gene. The CDR3 has 17 residues. V was pared by 0 bases and J by 4 bases, with 13 bases between. Germline V lookup: CDR1 MDHEN, CDR2 SYDVKM. The full variable domain, rest sourced from reference TRBV28 and TRBJ2-6, is DVKVTQSSRYLVKRTGEKVFLECVQDMDHENMFWYRQDPGLGLRLIYFSYDVKMKEKGDIPEGYSVSREKKERFSLILESASTNQTSMYLCASSLWSSRSGANVLTFGAGSRLTVL.

The chain joins TRBV2 to TRBJ2-3; TRBD2 aligns across 8 bases. The CDR3 covers 16 residues. Germline-derived CDR1 and CDR2 are SNHLY and FYNNEI. Trimming took 7 bases from V and 6 from J; bases not matched to a gene: 15. In nucleotides, the CDR3 is TGTGCCAGCACCGCCCCCGGGAGGGGGGAATGGGATACGCAGTATTTT. This codes for CASTAPGRGEWDTQYF.

A note on this clone: Other DNA sequences within the sample encode an identical CDR3. This chain uses TRBV20-1 with TRBJ2-1; no clear D. The CDR3 runs 11 residues. Germline V gene lookup returns CDR1 DFQATT and CDR2 SNEGSKA (reference sequence). Trimming shortened V by 3 bases and J by 8 bases, and 8 bases separated the two germline ends. In DNA, the CDR3 is TGCAGTGCTAGGGACCCGTATGAGCAGTTCTTC. Translating it yields CSARDPYEQFF.

The chain is built from TRBV19 and TRBJ2-7; D not resolved. The CDR3 consists of 14 residues. Trimming stripped 3 bases from V and 5 bases from J, with 14 bases between. Germline CDR1 is LNHDA and CDR2 is SQIVND (reference sequence). Written as DNA, the CDR3 is TGTGCCAGTAGTATCCCCGGGCTAACCCACGAGCAGTACTTC. Translating it yields CASSIPGLTHEQYF. Complete variable domain (other parts from reference TRBV19 and TRBJ2-7): DGGITQSPKYLFRKEGQNVTLSCEQNLNHDAMYWYRQDPGQGLRLIYYSQIVNDFQKGDIAEGYSVSREKKESFPLTVTSAQKNPTAFYLCASSIPGLTHEQYFGPGTRLTVT.

About this clone itself: This may stem from a read error, because a much larger clone lies one nucleotide away. The genes are TRBV4-1 and TRBJ1-2; 7 nucleotides align to TRBD1. Losses at the gene ends were 0 bases for V and 2 bases for J; bases not matched to a gene: 0. The CDR3 has 14 amino acids. Germline V gene lookup returns CDR1 MGHRA and CDR2 YSYEKL. The DNA of the CDR3 is TGCGCCAGCAGCCAAGAACAGGGGAACTATGGCTACACCTTC. It yields the protein CASSQEQGNYGYTF.

This chain connects TRBV2 to TRBJ1-5; 10 nucleotides line up with TRBD1. There are 16 residues in the CDR3. Germline CDR1 reads SNHLY; CDR2 reads FYNNEI. V shed 3 bases and J 5 bases; nucleotides not matched to a gene: 7. For the CDR3, the DNA is TGTGCCAGCAGTGAGGGACTCGGGACAGGGGATCAGCCCCAGCATTTT. It encodes CASSEGLGTGDQPQHF.

The chain is built from TRBV6-5 and TRBJ2-5; no reliable D call. The CDR3 covers 13 residues. In germline, CDR1 is MNHEY, CDR2 SVGAGI. V gave up 2 bases and J gave up 1 base, with 5 bases separating them. The chain's CDR3 is CASSYGFQETQYF. The CDR3 DNA is TGTGCCAGCAGTTACGGCTTCCAAGAGACCCAGTACTTC.

The chain joins TRBV5-1 to TRBJ2-3; D remains ambiguous. Germline values: CDR1 SGHRS, CDR2 YFSETQ. CDR3 length: 13 amino acids. V dropped 4 bases and J dropped 1 base, with 7 bases sitting between them. CDR3 loop: CASSVGRTDTQYF. The CDR3 DNA follows: TGCGCCAGCAGCGTTGGGCGCACAGATACGCAGTATTTT. Complete variable domain (other parts from reference TRBV5-1 and TRBJ2-3): KAGVTQTPRYLIKTRGQQVTLSCSPISGHRSVSWYQQTPGQGLQFLFEYFSETQRNKGNFPGRFSGRQFSNSRSEMNVSTLELGDSALYLCASSVGRTDTQYFGPGTRLTVL.

V usage is TRBV29-1 and J usage is TRBJ1-5, with a tentative D call TRBD1 (5 bases). CDR3 length: 13 residues. Germline-derived CDR1 and CDR2 are SQVTM and ANQGSEA. V lost 3 bases and J lost 3, with 9 bases in between. CDR3 protein: CSVEVGPNQPQHF. The CDR3, as DNA: TGCAGCGTTGAGGTGGGGCCCAATCAGCCCCAGCATTTT.

The table lists this clone with a count of one. The chain recombines TRBV5-1 with TRBJ2-2; TRBD1 aligns across 8 bases. The length of the CDR3 is 15 residues. The germline V gene has CDR1 SGHRS and CDR2 YFSETQ. Losses at the gene ends were 5 bases for V and 0 bases for J; bases not matched to a gene: 3. CDR3 sequence (DNA): TGCGCCAGCAGGAGGGACAGGCCGAACACCGGGGAGCTGTTTTTT. It specifies CASRRDRPNTGELFF. Full variable domain (outside the CDR3, taken from reference TRBV5-1 and TRBJ2-2): KAGVTQTPRYLIKTRGQQVTLSCSPISGHRSVSWYQQTPGQGLQFLFEYFSETQRNKGNFPGRFSGRQFSNSRSEMNVSTLELGDSALYLCASRRDRPNTGELFFGEGSRLTVL.

CDR3 sequence: CAISVEISNQPQHF. DNA for the CDR3: TGTGCCATCAGTGTCGAGATTAGCAATCAGCCCCAGCATTTT. The V call is TRBV10-3, the J call TRBJ1-5; D ambiguous. Germline values: CDR1 ENHRY, CDR2 SYGVKD. This CDR3 contains 14 residues. V was pared by 4 bases and J by 0 bases, with 7 bases between.

This chain joins TRBV10-3 and TRBJ1-3; tentatively, D is TRBD1 (5 bases). The V gene lost 0 bases and the J gene lost 0 bases, with 12 bases spanning the gap. Germline V gene data show CDR1 as ENHRY and CDR2 as SYGVKD. The CDR3 length is 17 residues. The CDR3 here is CAISESSGYGSGNTIYF. The DNA of the CDR3 is TGTGCCATCAGTGAGTCGTCAGGGTACGGCTCTGGAAACACCATATATTTT.

The CDR3 DNA sequence: TGTGCCAGCAGTGAAGGGTTGCTAGCGGGTAACAATGAGCAGTTCTTC. Protein sequence: CASSEGLLAGNNEQFF. V and J are TRBV6-1 and TRBJ2-1; 8 bases align to TRBD2. Germline V CDR1 and CDR2: MNHNS, SASEGT. J lost 5 bases, V lost 1 base, and 7 bases had no gene match. The CDR3 is 16 amino acids.

The chain combines TRBV5-1 with TRBJ1-1, with TRBD1 matching 8 bases. CDR3 size: 14 residues. V was pared by 0 bases and J by 7 bases, with 5 bases of the junction left unmatched. Germline CDR1 reads SGHRS; CDR2 reads YFSETQ. The CDR3 is CASSLAGGLNEAFF. The CDR3 DNA reads TGCGCCAGCAGCTTGGCAGGGGGCCTGAATGAAGCTTTCTTT.

The CDR3 coding sequence is TGTGCCAGCAGTGACCGGGAGGGCACAGATACGCAGTATTTT. This encodes CASSDREGTDTQYF. The chain joins TRBV2 to TRBJ2-3; TRBD2 aligns across 7 bases. V trimming: 3 bases; J trimming: 1 base; junction bases outside the gene matches: 1. CDR1 and CDR2 (germline): SNHLY, FYNNEI. The CDR3 runs 14 residues.

This chain joins TRBV10-1 and TRBJ2-2, with D uncertain. Looked up from germline, CDR1 is WNHNN and CDR2 is SYGVQD (reference sequence). V dropped 11 bases and J dropped 3 bases, with 16 bases sitting between them. This CDR3 spans 14 amino acids. The CDR3 is CAPKPGLYTGELFF. CDR3 bases: TGCGCCCCCAAACCGGGCTTATACACCGGGGAGCTGTTTTTT.

V usage is TRBV6-5 and J usage is TRBJ1-5, with a weak D call TRBD1 (5 bases). V was cut by 7 bases and J by 6 bases, with 13 bases left in between. Germline V gene lookup returns CDR1 MNHEY and CDR2 SVGAGI. The CDR3 has 13 residues. CDR3 nucleotides: TGTGCCAGCAAGGGCAGGGTGGTTCAGCCCCAGCATTTT. It is translated as CASKGRVVQPQHF.

This clone came up once. V is TRBV7-2 and J is TRBJ2-3, with D possibly TRBD2 on 5 matching bases. V lost 3 bases and J 8 bases, leaving 15 bases between the germline ends. This CDR3 is built from 14 residues. Germline V gene sequence: CDR1 SGHTA, CDR2 FQGNSA. CDR3 protein: CASSFHTGSVTQYF. CDR3 DNA sequence: TGTGCCAGCAGCTTCCATACGGGGTCGGTTACGCAGTATTTT.

The chain uses TRBV4-2 and TRBJ2-2; no firm D call. Germline CDR1 is LGHNA and CDR2 is YNFKEQ. Trimming shortened V by 0 bases and J by 5 bases, and 4 bases separated the two germline ends. This CDR3 spans 13 amino acids. CDR3 sequence: CASSQEPTGELFF. The CDR3 coding sequence is TGTGCCAGCAGCCAAGAACCAACCGGGGAGCTGTTTTTT.

The V and J genes are TRBV5-6 and TRBJ1-2; TRBD1 is a possible D gene (5 bases). This CDR3 is built from 15 residues. Germline V gene data show CDR1 as SGHDT and CDR2 as YYEEEE. Trimming pared 0 bases from V and 8 bases from J, leaving 17 bases between. The DNA of the CDR3 is TGTGCCAGCAGCTTGGTGGCAGGGCCCCTAGGGGGCTACACCTTC. Translating gives CASSLVAGPLGGYTF.

The V and J genes are TRBV2 and TRBJ2-1; 9 positions agree with TRBD2. The CDR3 sequence is 14 residues long. With 5 bases clipped from V and 7 bases from J, the junction kept 6 bases outside the gene matches. From germline, CDR1 is SNHLY and CDR2 FYNNEI. CDR3 DNA: TGTGCCAGCAGTAACCGACTAGCGGAGAATGAGCAGTTCTTC. It translates to CASSNRLAENEQFF.

This clone was seen more than once but under ten times. V gene TRBV27 combines with J gene TRBJ2-7, with 9 bases lining up with TRBD1. Germline V lookup: CDR1 MNHEY, CDR2 SMNVEV (reference sequence). The length of the CDR3 is 16 residues. J lost 4 bases, V lost 7 bases, and 14 bases had no gene match. CDR3 amino acids: CASKPSPGTGNYEQYF. As DNA, the CDR3 is TGTGCCAGCAAACCCAGCCCCGGGACAGGGAATTACGAGCAGTACTTC.

This chain joins TRBV19 and TRBJ1-5; D is perhaps TRBD1 (5 bases). V was pared by 2 bases and J by 7 bases, with 12 bases between. The CDR3 has 14 residues. CDR1 is LNHDA and CDR2 is SQIVND in the germline V gene (reference sequence). The CDR3 DNA sequence: TGTGCCAGTAGTATATGGGGGGTTTGGCAGCCCCAGCATTTT. Its translation: CASSIWGVWQPQHF.

The chain employs TRBV30 and TRBJ2-2; 9 nucleotides agree with TRBD1. The CDR3 contains 12 residues. CDR1 and CDR2 from the germline V gene are GTSNPN and SVGIG (reference sequence). After removal of 8 bases from V and 11 bases from J, the junction contained 9 bases not matched to a gene. The CDR3, as DNA: TGTGCCGGGGGACAGGGTAAATACGAGCTGTTTTTT. As protein: CAGGQGKYELFF.

V is TRBV25-1 and J is TRBJ1-4; a possible D gene is TRBD1 (5 bases). Germline V gene sequence: CDR1 MGHDK, CDR2 SYGVNS. The CDR3 length is 14 residues. The V gene lost 3 bases and the J gene lost 5 bases, with 10 bases spanning the gap. The CDR3 DNA reads as TGTGCCAGCAGTGATTCAGGGAGAAATGAAAAACTGTTTTTT. This translates into CASSDSGRNEKLFF.